The clone carrying this T cell receptor (beta chain) was seen a few times. Its antigen remains unidentified. Gene names denote mouse genes. Sequencing templates came from extracted RNA that was reverse transcribed into cDNA. Assay used: immunoSEQ multiplex PCR; TCRdb lists only in-frame clones, some missing. The sample was found to contain 250,000 or so clones, and every one recurs. These data originate in a study of CD8+ T cells in alopecia areata. Study context: Graft recipients were approximately 6-10-week-old female C3H/HeJ mice, and donor skin originated from approximately 6-12-month-old C3H/HeJ mice with spontaneous alopecia. Notes on the study in general: Sequence data from scalp samples additionally include resident alphabeta T cells of normal skin. TCR sharing across patients was less clear than in mice, possibly HLA-related. Researchers report lesional scalp, most notably alopecia totalis/universalis, outstripped normal scalp in clonality.

CD4, CD8alpha, NKG2D, NKG2ACE and other markers guided sorting of pooled cutaneous lymph node cells. The receptor comes from a C3H/HeJ mouse with alopecia areata. Strain haplotype at MHC: H2-k. The sequenced material came from CD4+ T cells sorted from a lymph node.

CDR3 bases read: TGTGCCAGCAGGCACCGGGACAGGACAGAA. This translates into CASRHRDRTE. The CDR3 in full is CASRHRDRTETLYF. The chain recombines TRBV19 with TRBJ2-3, with 8 positions matching TRBD1. The read ends 4 residues shy of where the CDR3 ends; the end is completed using the germline J gene. Germline assignment: CDR1 FNHDT and CDR2 SITEND (reference sequence). V was pared by 5 bases and J by 4 bases, with 6 bases of the junction left unmatched. This CDR3 has 14 residues.